This TCR beta chain originates from a study of beta chain features in type 1 diabetes. Points from the study as a whole: A potential PCR bias toward shorter templates would be equal in patient and control samples. The influence of HLA type on TCRB rearrangement stayed undetermined. Junctions at VDJ sites from type 1 diabetes patients had fewer insertions and more deletions. There was a possibility that cDNA sequencing over-represented cells with high TCR expression.

Per the germline V gene, CDR1 is LGHNA and CDR2 is YSLEER. This CDR3 has 16 amino acids. The V gene end was trimmed by 5 bases and the J gene end by 3 bases; junction bases not matched to a gene: 6. The whole isolated RNA underwent reverse transcription, so sequencing captured expressed TCRB transcripts. Repertoires were generated with immunoSEQ multiplex PCR, while TCRdb's copy carries only in-frame clones and drops some. The sample records about 350,000 clones, roughly 21% being singletons. This clone was seen more than once but under ten times. What it binds is not known. Sequencing used naive CD4+ T cells from blood. The clonotype comes from a woman in her late teens or twenties in good health. The chain couples TRBV4-3 to TRBJ2-7; 14 positions match TRBD2. Here the CDR3 reads CASSSRLAGGHYEQYF. DNA for the CDR3: TGCGCCAGCAGCTCCCGACTAGCGGGGGGGCACTACGAGCAGTACTTC.